One sample yielded the 17 T cell receptor beta chains listed below, sequenced in a study of T cell repertoires in ileal Crohn's disease. The assay was immunoSEQ multiplex PCR, and TCRdb's table has in-frame clones only and misses some. Of 15,000 to 20,000 clones listed, roughly 70% are singletons. Sequenced sample: ileal tissue. These receptor sequences come from an adult with Crohn's disease.

The chain has TRBV25-1 and TRBJ2-1, with 9 nucleotides matching TRBD1. V lost 5 bases and J lost 6; bases outside the gene matches: 5. CDR3 length: 14 residues. Per germline, CDR1 MGHDK and CDR2 SYGVNS. Written as DNA, the CDR3 is TGTGCCAGCAGTAACAGGGGGCGAGGCAATGAGCAGTTCTTC. Translating it yields CASSNRGRGNEQFF.

The genes are TRBV7-6 and TRBJ1-4; D uncertain. Trimming removed 1 base at V and 3 bases at J, with 9 bases between. Germline V gives CDR1 SGHVS, CDR2 FNYEAQ. The CDR3 runs 15 residues. This chain's CDR3 is CASSLERVPNEKLFF. The CDR3 nucleotides read TGTGCCAGCAGCTTAGAGAGGGTTCCTAATGAAAAACTGTTTTTT.

As for this clone: A read error may produce the germline difference seen at one junction end. This sample includes further DNA sequences coding for the same CDR3. The J gene is TRBJ1-5, the V gene TRBV27, with TRBD1 matching 9 bases. Germline loops: CDR1 MNHEY, CDR2 SMNVEV (reference sequence). The CDR3 runs to 14 residues. The CDR3 protein is CASSLGQGNQPQHF. As DNA, the CDR3 is TGTGCCAGCAGTTTGGGACAGGGCAATCAACCCCAGCATTTT.

J is TRBJ1-3 and V is TRBV25-1; D is ambiguous. The CDR3 is 12 amino acids. Germline loops: CDR1 MGHDK, CDR2 SYGVNS. The V end lost 2 bases, the J end lost 9 bases, and 8 bases lay between the germline ends. CDR3 coding DNA: TGTGCCAGCAGTGAAGCAGACTTCACCATATATTTT. This codes for CASSEADFTIYF.

The rearrangement uses TRBV4-2 and TRBJ1-2; D is possibly TRBD1 (5 bases). The CDR3 totals 15 residues. The V and J ends lost 3 bases and 0 bases respectively, with 11 bases between them. CDR1 is LGHNA, CDR2 YNFKEQ, per germline. The CDR3 bases are TGTGCCAGCAGCCAGGTGACAGCTTCTAACTATGGCTACACCTTC. Its translation: CASSQVTASNYGYTF.

The V gene is TRBV4-1, the J gene TRBJ2-1; 9 bases line up with TRBD2. The J segment lost 4 bases and the V segment lost 1 base, leaving 2 bases of the junction unmatched. The germline V gene encodes CDR1 MGHRA and CDR2 YSYEKL. The CDR3 runs to 15 residues. CDR3 bases: TGCGCCAGCAGCCAAGCGGCGGGAGGGTACAATGAGCAGTTCTTC. It specifies CASSQAAGGYNEQFF.

This clone was found a few times. The J gene is TRBJ2-2, the V gene TRBV6-1, with 8 bases fitting TRBD1. The V and J ends lost 3 bases and 9 bases, in that order; junction bases with no gene match: 9. Germline V gives CDR1 MNHNS, CDR2 SASEGT. CDR3 length: 15 amino acids. CDR3 residues: CASSDPGTGPRELFF. Here the CDR3 DNA reads TGTGCCAGCAGTGATCCCGGGACAGGCCCCCGGGAGCTGTTTTTT.

This chain links TRBV29-1 with TRBJ2-3; no reliable D call. Trimming pared 0 bases from V and 8 bases from J, leaving 21 bases between. The CDR3 extends over 16 amino acids. Germline-derived CDR1 and CDR2 are SQVTM and ANQGSEA. Written as DNA, the CDR3 is TGCAGCGTTGAAGATCGACGCAGCTTAGCCGGCGCTACGCAGTATTTT. This gives the protein CSVEDRRSLAGATQYF.

The V and J genes are TRBV5-6 and TRBJ2-3; TRBD1 matches at 8 bases. Germline trimming cut 2 bases from V and 6 bases from J; bases unmatched to any gene: 11. CDR3 length equals 16 residues. Germline CDR1 is SGHDT and CDR2 is YYEEEE. Here the CDR3 reads CASSLYLAGGMDTQYF. The CDR3 DNA reads as TGTGCCAGCAGCTTATATCTGGCAGGGGGCATGGATACGCAGTATTTT.

The chain carries TRBV20-1 and TRBJ2-7; D is uncertain. From germline, CDR1 is DFQATT and CDR2 SNEGSKA (reference sequence). V lost 2 bases and J 3 bases, leaving 5 bases between the germline ends. This CDR3 contains 11 residues. CDR3: CSARNLYEQYF. The CDR3, as DNA: TGCAGTGCTAGAAATCTCTACGAGCAGTACTTC.

The V call is TRBV11-2, the J call TRBJ2-1, with D possibly being TRBD1 (5 bases). Trimming removed 1 base from V and 6 bases from J, with 13 bases in between. Germline V gene sequence: CDR1 SGHAT, CDR2 FQNNGV. This CDR3 comprises 15 residues. The CDR3 coding sequence is TGTGCCAGCAGCTTAGCTAGGACACACTCCAATGAGCAGTTCTTC. This codes for CASSLARTHSNEQFF.

CDR3 in amino acids: CASSLGGQNIQYF. The CDR3 region has the DNA TGTGCCAGCAGCTTGGGGGGCCAAAACATTCAGTACTTC. The chain employs TRBV5-5 and TRBJ2-4; D may be TRBD1 (5 bases). Germline V gives CDR1 SGHKS, CDR2 YYEKEE (reference sequence). CDR3 length equals 13 residues. V was clipped by 0 bases and J by 5 bases, with 6 bases between them.

The rearrangement uses TRBV11-2 and TRBJ2-7, with a possible D match to TRBD1 (5 bases). This CDR3 region has 16 residues. Germline V CDR1 and CDR2: SGHAT, FQNNGV. V was cut by 2 bases and J by 6 bases, with 20 bases left in between. CDR3 in amino acids: CASSLWPRVRLGEQYF. CDR3 DNA: TGTGCCAGCAGCTTATGGCCCAGGGTTAGGTTGGGCGAGCAGTACTTC.

The chain recombines TRBV5-1 with TRBJ2-7, with TRBD2 matching over 7 bases. Per germline, CDR1 SGHRS and CDR2 YFSETQ. The J segment lost 4 bases and the V segment lost 5 bases, leaving 9 bases of the junction unmatched. This CDR3 is 14 amino acids long. For the CDR3, the DNA is TGCGCCAGCAGGTATGCTAGCGGACCTTACGAGCAGTACTTC. Its translation: CASRYASGPYEQYF.

In its sample, this clone ranks as medium-sized. At the DNA level, this CDR3 is encoded by other sequences in the same sample as well. The rearrangement joins TRBV6-4 to TRBJ2-1; 11 positions match TRBD2. The germline CDR1 and CDR2 sequences are MRHNA and SNTAGT. Trimming removed 2 bases from V and 5 bases from J; junction bases left unmatched: 2. The CDR3 has 15 residues. CDR3 protein: CASSDLAGGDNEQFF. The CDR3 coding sequence is TGTGCCAGCAGTGACCTAGCGGGGGGTGACAATGAGCAGTTCTTC.

The CDR3 sequence: CASYGPGTTSTDTQYF. The DNA for the CDR3 is TGTGCCAGCTACGGCCCGGGGACTACTAGCACAGATACGCAGTATTTT. The rearrangement uses TRBV11-2 and TRBJ2-3; 7 bases map to TRBD2. Germline-derived CDR1 and CDR2 are SGHAT and FQNNGV. Losses at the gene ends were 8 bases for V and 0 bases for J; bases not matched to a gene: 11. The CDR3 extends over 16 amino acids.

The chain uses TRBV5-1 and TRBJ2-5; the match to TRBD1 covers 7 bases. The CDR3 runs 15 residues. The V and J ends lost 3 bases and 2 bases, in that order; junction bases with no gene match: 7. Looked up from germline, CDR1 is SGHRS and CDR2 is YFSETQ. The DNA of the CDR3 is TGCGCCAGCAGCTCGGGGACAGCCGTACAAGAGACCCAGTACTTC. Its protein product is CASSSGTAVQETQYF. Full variable domain (outside the CDR3, taken from reference TRBV5-1 and TRBJ2-5): KAGVTQTPRYLIKTRGQQVTLSCSPISGHRSVSWYQQTPGQGLQFLFEYFSETQRNKGNFPGRFSGRQFSNSRSEMNVSTLELGDSALYLCASSSGTAVQETQYFGPGTRLLVL.